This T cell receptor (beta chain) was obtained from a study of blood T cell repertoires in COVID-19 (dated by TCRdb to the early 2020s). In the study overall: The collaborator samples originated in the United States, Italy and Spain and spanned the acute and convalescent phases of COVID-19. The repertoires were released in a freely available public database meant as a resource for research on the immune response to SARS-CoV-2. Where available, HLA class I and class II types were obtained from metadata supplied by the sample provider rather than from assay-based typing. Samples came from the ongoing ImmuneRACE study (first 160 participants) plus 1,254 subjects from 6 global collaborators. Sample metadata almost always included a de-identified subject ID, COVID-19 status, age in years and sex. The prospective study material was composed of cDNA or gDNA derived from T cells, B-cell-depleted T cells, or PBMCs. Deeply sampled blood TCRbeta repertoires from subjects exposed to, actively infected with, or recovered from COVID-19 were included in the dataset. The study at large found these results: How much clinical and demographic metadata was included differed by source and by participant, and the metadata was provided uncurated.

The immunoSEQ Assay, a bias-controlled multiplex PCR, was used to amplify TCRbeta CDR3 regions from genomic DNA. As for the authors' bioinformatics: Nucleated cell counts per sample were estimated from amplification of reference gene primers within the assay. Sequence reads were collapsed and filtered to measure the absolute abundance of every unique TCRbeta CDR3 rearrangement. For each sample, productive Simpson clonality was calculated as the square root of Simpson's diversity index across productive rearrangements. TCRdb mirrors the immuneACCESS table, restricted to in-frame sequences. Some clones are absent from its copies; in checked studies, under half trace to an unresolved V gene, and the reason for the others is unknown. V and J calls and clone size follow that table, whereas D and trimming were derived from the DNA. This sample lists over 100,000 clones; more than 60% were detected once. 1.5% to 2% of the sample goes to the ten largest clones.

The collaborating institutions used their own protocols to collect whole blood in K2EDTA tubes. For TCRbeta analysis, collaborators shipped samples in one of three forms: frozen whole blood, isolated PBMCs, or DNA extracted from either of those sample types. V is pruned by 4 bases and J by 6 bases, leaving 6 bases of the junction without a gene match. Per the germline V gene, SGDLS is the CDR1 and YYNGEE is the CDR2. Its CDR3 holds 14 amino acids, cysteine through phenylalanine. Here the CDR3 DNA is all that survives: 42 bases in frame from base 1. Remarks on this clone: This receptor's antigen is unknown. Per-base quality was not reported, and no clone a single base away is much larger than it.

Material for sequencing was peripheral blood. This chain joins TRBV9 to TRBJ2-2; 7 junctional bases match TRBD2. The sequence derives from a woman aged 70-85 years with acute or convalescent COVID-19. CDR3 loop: CASSPRGRAGELFF. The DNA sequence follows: TGTGCCAGCAGCCCGAGAGGGAGGGCCGGGGAGCTGTTTTTT.